The 17 T cell receptor beta chains given below trace back to one sample, sequenced in a study of blood T cell repertoires in COVID-19. Using immunoSEQ multiplex PCR, the repertoire was profiled, and TCRdb retains in-frame clones only, with some absent. This table has roughly 200,000 clones, 65% to 90% appearing once. The sample was PBMCs or T cells enriched from blood (not recorded which). The source is a woman in her fifties or sixties with acute COVID-19.

The V call is TRBV7-2, the J call TRBJ2-3; weak D call: TRBD2 (6 bases). V was clipped by 5 bases and J by 2 bases, with 17 bases between them. Germline V gene data show CDR1 as SGHTA and CDR2 as FQGNSA. This CDR3 has 16 residues. The CDR3: CASSPGDPYYTDTQYF. Here the CDR3 DNA reads TGTGCCAGCAGCCCGGGGGACCCTTATTACACAGATACGCAGTATTTT. Using reference TRBV7-2 and TRBJ2-3 for the parts outside the CDR3, the full variable domain is GAGVSQSPSNKVTEKGKDVELRCDPISGHTALYWYRQSLGQGLEFLIYFQGNSAPDKSGLPSDRFSAERTGGSVSTLTIQRTQQEDSAVYLCASSPGDPYYTDTQYFGPGTRLTVL.

This chain connects TRBV6-6 to TRBJ2-2, with 10 bases lining up with TRBD2. The J segment lost 2 bases and the V segment lost 5 bases, leaving 11 bases of the junction unmatched. This CDR3 is 18 amino acids long. Looked up from germline, CDR1 is MNHNY and CDR2 is SVGAGI (reference sequence). This CDR3 is CASSHLLQRGGNTGELFF. The DNA for the CDR3 is TGTGCCAGCAGTCACCTTCTTCAGCGGGGGGGAAACACCGGGGAGCTGTTTTTT.

This clone appeared many times. The J gene is TRBJ1-5, the V gene TRBV30; D gene unclear. This CDR3 has 15 amino acids. Germline lookup yields CDR1 GTSNPN and CDR2 SVGIG (reference sequence). Trimming took off 0 bases at V and 2 bases at J, with 11 bases between the two ends. This CDR3 reads CAWSVANLGNQPQHF. DNA for the CDR3: TGTGCCTGGAGTGTTGCAAACTTGGGCAATCAGCCCCAGCATTTT.

This chain joins TRBV18 and TRBJ1-4, with a tentative D call TRBD1 (6 bases). The ends were cut back, 1 base at V and 0 bases at J, with 6 bases in the middle. CDR1 is KGHSH and CDR2 is LQKENI in the germline V gene. The CDR3 spans 15 residues. The CDR3 loop is CASSPRQATNEKLFF. In DNA form, the CDR3 reads TGTGCCAGCTCACCACGACAGGCAACTAATGAAAAACTGTTTTTT.

This sequence joins TRBV19 and TRBJ1-1; D call uncertain. V lost 7 bases and J 4 bases, leaving 16 bases between the germline ends. Germline CDR1 LNHDA, CDR2 SQIVND (reference sequence). There are 14 residues in the CDR3. The DNA for the CDR3 is TGTGCCAGTACCTTGAATCCTCGAGGCACTGAAGCTTTCTTT. It specifies CASTLNPRGTEAFF.

This chain links TRBV7-2 with TRBJ1-2; 10 bases agree with TRBD1. The CDR3 extends over 15 amino acids. The V gene's germline CDR1 is SGHTA and CDR2 FQGNSA. The J segment lost 6 bases and the V segment lost 2 bases, leaving 6 bases of the junction unmatched. The CDR3 DNA sequence: TGTGCCAGCAGCTTAAAGACAGGGGGCGACAATGGCTACACCTTC. This sequence encodes CASSLKTGGDNGYTF.

In this sample, this clone turned up a few times. This chain links TRBV2 with TRBJ2-2, with TRBD2 matching 7 bases. Germline CDR1 is SNHLY and CDR2 is FYNNEI. CDR3 size: 15 residues. The ends lost 6 bases at V and 4 bases at J; junction bases unmatched: 8. CDR3 region: CASRPSGAVTGELFF. The CDR3, as DNA: TGTGCCAGCAGACCAAGCGGGGCAGTCACCGGGGAGCTGTTTTTT. Full variable domain (rest looked up from reference TRBV2 and TRBJ2-2): EPEVTQTPSHQVTQMGQEVILRCVPISNHLYFYWYRQILGQKVEFLVSFYNNEISEKSEIFDDQFSVERPDGSNFTLKIRSTKLEDSAMYFCASRPSGAVTGELFFGEGSRLTVL.

CDR3 protein: CASSLGQGHNSPLHF. CDR3 coding DNA: TGTGCCAGCAGTCTCGGGCAGGGGCATAATTCACCCCTCCACTTT. The chain employs TRBV2 and TRBJ1-6, with D possibly matching TRBD1 (6 bases). The CDR3 has 15 residues. From germline, CDR1 is SNHLY and CDR2 FYNNEI. The V end was cut by 5 bases, the J end by 5 bases, with 13 bases between.

The gene calls are TRBV7-9 and TRBJ2-7; TRBD1 aligns across 9 bases. Germline V gene sequence: CDR1 SEHNR, CDR2 FQNEAQ (reference sequence). Unmatched junction bases numbered 17, after V lost 5 bases and J lost 3 bases. This CDR3 region has 18 residues. The CDR3 loop reads CASSIRGPGQGTFYEQYF. CDR3 DNA: TGTGCCAGCAGCATCCGAGGTCCGGGACAGGGAACTTTCTACGAGCAGTACTTC.

This chain connects TRBV2 to TRBJ1-1, with 7 bases matching TRBD1. This CDR3 spans 14 amino acids. Germline trimming cut 6 bases from V and 0 bases from J; bases unmatched to any gene: 4. Germline V gene data show CDR1 as SNHLY and CDR2 as FYNNEI. CDR3 sequence (DNA): TGTGCCAGCAGGGACGACAGGGTGAACACTGAAGCTTTCTTT. Translating it yields CASRDDRVNTEAFF.

V is TRBV7-2 and J is TRBJ2-2, with 7 bases that match TRBD2. This CDR3 contains 15 residues. V lost 5 bases and J lost 6; bases outside the gene matches: 9. Germline CDR1 and CDR2: SGHTA and FQGNSA. In DNA, the CDR3 is TGTGCCAGCAGCGAGACTGGCGGGAGTCCCGGGGAGCTGTTTTTT. Protein: CASSETGGSPGELFF.

V and J are TRBV19 and TRBJ2-1; D perhaps matches TRBD1 (6 bases). From germline, CDR1 is LNHDA and CDR2 SQIVND (reference sequence). The CDR3 totals 14 residues. The V gene lost 4 bases and the J gene lost 4 bases, with 11 bases spanning the gap. CDR3 sequence: CASSNRDIYNEQFF. The CDR3 DNA sequence: TGTGCCAGTAGTAACCGGGACATATACAATGAGCAGTTCTTC.

The chain is built from TRBV19 and TRBJ2-7; tentatively, D is TRBD1 (6 bases). From germline, CDR1 is LNHDA and CDR2 SQIVND (reference sequence). The CDR3 contains 13 residues. The V end lost 3 bases, the J end lost 6 bases, and 12 bases lay between the germline ends. As DNA, the CDR3 is TGTGCCAGTAGTATTGGGCAGGGGAGCGAGCAGTACGTC. Protein sequence: CASSIGQGSEQYV.

V gene TRBV7-6 combines with J gene TRBJ2-5; D may be TRBD1 (5 bases). Trimming removed 5 bases at V and 5 bases at J, with 18 bases between. CDR1 is SGHVS, CDR2 FNYEAQ, per germline. The CDR3 has 15 residues. The CDR3 sequence: CASSHPWQGKETQYF. CDR3 sequence (DNA): TGTGCCAGCAGCCATCCTTGGCAGGGAAAGGAGACCCAGTACTTC.

The rearrangement uses TRBV7-2 and TRBJ2-2; 9 bases map to TRBD2. Germline values: CDR1 SGHTA, CDR2 FQGNSA. V shed 2 bases, J shed 5 bases, and the junction held 6 bases outside the gene matches. The CDR3 loop spans 16 amino acids. CDR3 sequence: CASSLLLAGLTGELFF. The CDR3 DNA sequence: TGTGCCAGCAGCTTATTACTAGCGGGCCTTACCGGGGAGCTGTTTTTT.

This clone appeared many times. The chain is built from TRBV6-5 and TRBJ2-7, with D unclear. Germline CDR1 is MNHEY and CDR2 is SVGAGI. This CDR3 is 15 amino acids long. V was shortened by 5 bases and J by 5 bases, with 19 bases between the two germline ends. The CDR3 protein is CASSPPVSVVHEQYF. CDR3 nucleotide sequence: TGTGCCAGCAGTCCCCCCGTGAGCGTGGTACACGAGCAGTACTTC.

This chain uses TRBV5-4 with TRBJ1-2, with TRBD1 matching over 7 bases. Trimming removed 4 bases from V and 4 bases from J; junction bases left unmatched: 7. The CDR3 is made up of 14 amino acids. Germline loops: CDR1 SGHNT, CDR2 YYREEE (reference sequence). This CDR3 reads CASSPRTGSYGYTF. CDR3 DNA sequence: TGTGCCAGCAGCCCGAGGACAGGAAGCTATGGCTACACCTTC.